This record looks at one TCR beta chain sequence and its context. This specimen belongs to a study of shared clonotypes between healthy human individuals. The CDR3 sequence is 13 residues long. Unmatched junction bases numbered 0, after V lost 3 bases and J lost 3 bases. Looked up from germline, CDR1 is SGHTA and CDR2 is FQGNSA. Data came from immunoSEQ multiplex PCR; TCRdb stores just in-frame clones and leaves some out. Among some 2.1 million clones listed, roughly 96% were seen once. This TCR came from a man aged 18 to 30 in good health. The chain couples TRBV7-2 to TRBJ1-2, with 8 bases lining up with TRBD1. The specimen sequenced was naive CD4+ T cells sorted from blood. Indicated subset: CD45RA+ positively selected. Here the CDR3 reads CASSLTGDYGYTF. For the CDR3, the DNA is TGTGCCAGCAGCTTGACAGGGGACTATGGCTACACCTTC.